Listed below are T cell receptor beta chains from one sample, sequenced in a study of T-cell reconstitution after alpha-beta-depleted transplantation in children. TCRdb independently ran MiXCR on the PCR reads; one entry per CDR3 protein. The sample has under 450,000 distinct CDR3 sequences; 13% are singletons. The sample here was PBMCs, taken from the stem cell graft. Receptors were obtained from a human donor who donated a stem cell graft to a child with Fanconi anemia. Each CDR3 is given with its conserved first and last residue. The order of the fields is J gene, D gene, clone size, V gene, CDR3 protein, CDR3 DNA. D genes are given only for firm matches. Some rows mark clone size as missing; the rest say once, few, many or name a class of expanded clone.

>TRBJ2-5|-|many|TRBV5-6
CASSLIGTGETQYF
TGTGCCAGCAGCTTGATTGGAACAGGGGAGACCCAGTACTTC
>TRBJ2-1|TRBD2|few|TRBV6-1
CASNPGLAYNEQFF
TGTGCCAGCAACCCGGGACTAGCTTACAATGAGCAGTTCTTC
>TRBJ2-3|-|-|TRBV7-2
CASSTTGPGTQYF
TGTGCCAGCAGCACAACGGGGCCGGGTACGCAGTATTTT
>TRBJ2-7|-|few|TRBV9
CASSVSVGYEQYF
TGTGCCAGCAGCGTCTCCGTTGGCTACGAGCAGTACTTC
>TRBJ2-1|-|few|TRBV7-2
CASSLGAVSYNEQFF
TGTGCCAGCAGCTTAGGGGCAGTTTCCTACAATGAGCAGTTCTTC
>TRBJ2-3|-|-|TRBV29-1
CSVLGTGTSTDTRYF
TGCAGCGTTCTCGGGACAGGGACTAGCACAGATACGCGGTATTTT
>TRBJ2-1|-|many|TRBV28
CASKEAARDEQFF
TGTGCCAGCAAGGAGGCCGCGAGGGATGAGCAGTTCTTC
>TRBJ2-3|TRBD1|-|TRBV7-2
CASSFDRGLDTQYF
TGTGCCAGCAGTTTTGACAGGGGATTAGATACGCAGTATTTT
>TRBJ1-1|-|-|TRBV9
CASSVGAPTEAFF
TGTGCCAGCAGCGTAGGGGCCCCCACTGAAGCTTTCTTT
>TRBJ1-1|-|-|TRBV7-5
CISVSEAPGWGDTEAFF
-
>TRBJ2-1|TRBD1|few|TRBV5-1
CASSLDNLGQTNEQFF
TGCGCCAGCAGCTTGGATAACCTGGGACAGACCAATGAGCAGTTCTTC
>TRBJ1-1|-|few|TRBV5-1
CASSLMALNTEAFF
TGCGCCAGCAGCTTGATGGCATTGAACACTGAAGCTTTCTTT
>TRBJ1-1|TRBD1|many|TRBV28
CASSWTGRNTEAFF
TGTGCCAGCAGTTGGACAGGGCGGAACACTGAAGCTTTCTTT
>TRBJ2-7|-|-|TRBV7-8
CASSPNHEQYF
TGTGCCAGCAGCCCGAATCACGAGCAGTACTTC
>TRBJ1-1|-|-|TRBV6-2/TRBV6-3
CASSQTVVGTEAFF
TGTGCCAGCAGTCAGACAGTGGTGGGGACTGAAGCTTTCTTT
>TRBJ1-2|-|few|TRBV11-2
CASSPEAKIYGYTF
TGTGCCAGCAGCCCAGAGGCCAAAATCTATGGCTACACCTTC
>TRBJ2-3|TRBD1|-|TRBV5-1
CASCRGFGTDTQYF
TGCGCCAGCTGCAGGGGGTTCGGGACAGATACGCAGTATTTT
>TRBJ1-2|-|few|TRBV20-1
CSARDSKGGSGYTF
TGCAGTGCTAGAGATAGTAAGGGAGGCAGCGGCTACACCTTC
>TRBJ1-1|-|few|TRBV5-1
CASMQDDTEAFF
TGCGCCAGCATGCAGGACGACACTGAAGCTTTCTTT
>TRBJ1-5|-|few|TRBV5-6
CASSLLSNQPQHF
TGTGCCAGCAGCTTACTTAGCAATCAGCCCCAGCATTTT
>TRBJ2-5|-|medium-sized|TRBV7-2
CASSLAFRGLETQYF
TGTGCCAGCAGCTTAGCATTCAGGGGTTTGGAGACCCAGTACTTC
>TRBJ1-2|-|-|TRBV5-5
CASSLAGPGGYTF
TGTGCCAGCAGCTTGGCAGGTCCAGGTGGCTACACCTTC
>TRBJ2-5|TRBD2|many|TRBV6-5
CASSYSGLAGIKETQYF
TGTGCCAGCAGTTACTCCGGACTAGCGGGGATAAAAGAGACCCAGTACTTC
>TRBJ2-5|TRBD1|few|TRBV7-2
CASSPGQGARETQYF
TGTGCCAGCAGCCCGGGACAGGGGGCCCGAGAGACCCAGTACTTC
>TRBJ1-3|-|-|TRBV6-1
CASSTRALGTGNTIYF
TGTGCCAGCAGTACACGGGCGCTGGGCACTGGAAACACCATATATTTT
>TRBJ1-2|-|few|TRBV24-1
CATSDVPGGYTF
TGTGCCACCAGTGATGTCCCTGGTGGCTACACCTTC
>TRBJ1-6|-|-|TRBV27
CASSLRVYSGSPLHF
TGTGCCAGCAGTTTACGGGTCTATTCTGGCTCACCCCTCCACTTT
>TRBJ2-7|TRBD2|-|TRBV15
CATSVRSGDYSYEQYF
TGTGCCACCAGCGTTCGAAGCGGGGATTACTCCTACGAGCAGTACTTC
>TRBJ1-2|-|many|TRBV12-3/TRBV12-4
CASSQELDSHYGYTF
TGTGCCAGCAGTCAAGAGTTGGACTCCCACTATGGCTACACCTTC
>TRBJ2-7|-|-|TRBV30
CAWRGASSYEQYF
TGTGCCTGGAGGGGCGCCAGCTCCTACGAGCAGTACTTC
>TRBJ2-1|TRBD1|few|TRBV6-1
CASSDQGQPSYNEQFF
TGTGCCAGCAGTGACCAGGGACAGCCGTCCTACAATGAGCAGTTCTTC
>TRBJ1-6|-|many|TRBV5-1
CASSVGNPPVRLHF
TGCGCCAGCAGCGTCGGGAACCCCCCGGTCAGGCTCCACTTT
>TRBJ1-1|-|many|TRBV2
CASSGTREVVDTEAFF
TGTGCCAGCAGTGGCACCAGGGAAGTGGTGGACACTGAAGCTTTCTTT
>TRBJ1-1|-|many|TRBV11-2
CASSFDENTEAFF
TGTGCCAGCAGCTTCGATGAGAACACTGAAGCTTTCTTT
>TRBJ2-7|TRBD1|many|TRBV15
CATSRDTDRAPYEQYF
TGTGCCACCAGCAGAGATACAGACAGGGCCCCCTACGAGCAGTACTTC
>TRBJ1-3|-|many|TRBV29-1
CSVEDGGNTIYF
TGCAGCGTTGAGGATGGAGGAAACACCATATATTTT
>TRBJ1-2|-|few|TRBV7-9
CASSLGQGRGYGYTF
TGTGCCAGCAGCTTAGGGCAGGGAAGAGGCTATGGCTACACCTTC
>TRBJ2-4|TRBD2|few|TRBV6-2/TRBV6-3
CASRTSGGHIQYF
TGTGCCAGCAGGACTAGCGGGGGGCACATTCAGTACTTC
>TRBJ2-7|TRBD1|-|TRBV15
CATSRMLGGQGASVLNYEQYF
TGTGCCACCAGCAGGATGTTGGGTGGTCAGGGGGCATCCGTCCTAAACTACGAGCAGTACTTC
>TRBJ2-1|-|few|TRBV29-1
CSVEVTLNEQFF
TGCAGCGTTGAGGTCACACTAAACGAGCAGTTCTTC
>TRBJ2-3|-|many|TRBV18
CASSPRAGKASDTQYF
TGTGCCAGCTCACCAAGGGCGGGGAAAGCGTCAGATACGCAGTATTTT